This TCR beta chain was captured by sequencing in a study of cytomegalovirus exposure and HLA in healthy donors. V dropped 2 bases and J dropped 1 base, with 3 bases sitting between them. CDR3 length: 12 amino acids. Germline assignment: CDR1 SNHLY and CDR2 FYNNEI. The PCR made use of 60 Vbeta and 13 Jbeta primers. Using immunoSEQ multiplex PCR, the repertoire was profiled, and TCRdb retains in-frame clones only, with some absent. This table holds over 75,000 clones, 60% to 80% found once. The chain employs TRBV2 and TRBJ2-7; unclear D gene. This receptor was taken from a female donor in good health and CMV-seronegative. Sequencing was carried out using PBMCs. The DNA for the CDR3 is TGTGCCAGCAGTGAACTTTCCTACGAGCAGTACTTC. Encoded protein: CASSELSYEQYF.